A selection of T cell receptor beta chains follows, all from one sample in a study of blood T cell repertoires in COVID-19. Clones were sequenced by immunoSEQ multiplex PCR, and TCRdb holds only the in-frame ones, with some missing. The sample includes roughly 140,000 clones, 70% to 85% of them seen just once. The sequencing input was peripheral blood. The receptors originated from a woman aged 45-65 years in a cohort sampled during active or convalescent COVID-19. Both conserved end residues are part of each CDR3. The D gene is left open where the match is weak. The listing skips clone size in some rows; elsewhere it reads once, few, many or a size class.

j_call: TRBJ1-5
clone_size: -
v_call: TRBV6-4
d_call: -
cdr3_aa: CASREYFGGNRVYSNQPQHF
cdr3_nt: TGTGCCAGCAGGGAGTATTTTGGAGGTAACAGGGTATATAGCAATCAGCCCCAGCATTTT

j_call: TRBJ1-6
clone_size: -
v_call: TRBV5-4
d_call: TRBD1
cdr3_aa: CASSPDRVSYNSPLHF
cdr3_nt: TGTGCCAGCAGCCCGGACAGGGTCTCCTATAATTCACCCCTCCACTTT

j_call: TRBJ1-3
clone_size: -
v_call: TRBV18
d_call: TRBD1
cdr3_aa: CASSPSRTGAGNTIYF
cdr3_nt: TGTGCCAGCTCACCAAGCCGGACAGGGGCTGGAAACACCATATATTTT

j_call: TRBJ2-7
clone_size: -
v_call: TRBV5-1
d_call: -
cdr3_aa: CASSLPGAYEQYF
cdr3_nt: TGCGCCAGCAGCCTACCAGGGGCTTACGAGCAGTACTTC

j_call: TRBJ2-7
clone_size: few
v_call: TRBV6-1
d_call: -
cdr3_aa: CASSEWEGGAGYEQYF
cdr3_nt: TGTGCCAGCAGTGAATGGGAGGGGGGGGCCGGGTACGAGCAGTACTTC

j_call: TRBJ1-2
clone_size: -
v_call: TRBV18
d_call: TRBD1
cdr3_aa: CASSPTDRRYGYTF
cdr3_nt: TGTGCCAGCTCACCGACGGACAGGAGATATGGCTACACCTTC

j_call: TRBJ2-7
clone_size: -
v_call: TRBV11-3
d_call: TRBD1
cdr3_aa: CASATGQGPYEQYF
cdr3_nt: TGTGCCAGCGCCACGGGACAGGGACCCTACGAGCAGTACTTC

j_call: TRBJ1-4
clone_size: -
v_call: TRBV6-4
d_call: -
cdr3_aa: CASSDPNYRATNEKLFF
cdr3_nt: TGTGCCAGCAGTGACCCAAACTACAGGGCCACTAATGAAAAACTGTTTTTT

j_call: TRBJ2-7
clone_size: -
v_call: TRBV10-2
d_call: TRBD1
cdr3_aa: CASRPTGSPYEQYF
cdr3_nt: TGCGCCAGCAGACCGACAGGGAGTCCCTACGAGCAGTACTTC

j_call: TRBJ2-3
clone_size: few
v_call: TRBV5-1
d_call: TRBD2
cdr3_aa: CASSQGTSGGTDTQYF
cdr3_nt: TGCGCCAGCAGCCAGGGGACTAGCGGGGGTACAGATACGCAGTATTTT

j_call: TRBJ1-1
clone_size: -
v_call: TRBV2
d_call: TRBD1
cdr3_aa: CASSEQGVLTEAFF
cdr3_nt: TGTGCCAGCAGTGAACAGGGGGTTCTCACTGAAGCTTTCTTT

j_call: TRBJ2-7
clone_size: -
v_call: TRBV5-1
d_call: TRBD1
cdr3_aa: CASSLGDSTLREQYF
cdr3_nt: TGCGCCAGCAGCTTGGGGGACAGTACTCTACGAGAGCAGTACTTC

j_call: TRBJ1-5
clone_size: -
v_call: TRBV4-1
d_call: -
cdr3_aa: CASSQVLSGYNQPQHF
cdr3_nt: TGCGCCAGCAGCCAAGTTCTGTCAGGGTACAATCAGCCCCAGCATTTT

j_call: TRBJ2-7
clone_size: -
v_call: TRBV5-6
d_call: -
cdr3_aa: CASSLGQPTYEQYF
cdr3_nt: TGTGCCAGCAGCTTGGGACAGCCTACCTACGAGCAGTACTTC